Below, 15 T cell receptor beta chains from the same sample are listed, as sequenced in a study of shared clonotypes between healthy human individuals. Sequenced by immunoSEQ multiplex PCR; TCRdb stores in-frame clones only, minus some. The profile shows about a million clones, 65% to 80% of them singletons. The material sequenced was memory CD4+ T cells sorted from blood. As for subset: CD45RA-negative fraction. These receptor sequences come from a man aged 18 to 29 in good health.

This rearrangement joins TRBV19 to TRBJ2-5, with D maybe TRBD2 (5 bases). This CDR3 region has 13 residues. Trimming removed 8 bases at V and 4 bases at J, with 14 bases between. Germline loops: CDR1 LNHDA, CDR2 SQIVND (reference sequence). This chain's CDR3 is CASRDAGVETQYF. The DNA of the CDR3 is TGTGCCAGTCGGGATGCCGGAGTAGAGACCCAGTACTTC.

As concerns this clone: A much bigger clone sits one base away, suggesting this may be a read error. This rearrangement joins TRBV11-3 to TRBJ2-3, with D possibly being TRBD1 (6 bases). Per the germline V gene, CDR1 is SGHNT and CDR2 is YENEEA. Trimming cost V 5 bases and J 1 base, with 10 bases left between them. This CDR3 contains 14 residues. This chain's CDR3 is CASSRRQGTDTQYF. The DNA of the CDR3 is TGTGCCAGCAGCCGAAGACAGGGCACAGATACGCAGTATTTT.

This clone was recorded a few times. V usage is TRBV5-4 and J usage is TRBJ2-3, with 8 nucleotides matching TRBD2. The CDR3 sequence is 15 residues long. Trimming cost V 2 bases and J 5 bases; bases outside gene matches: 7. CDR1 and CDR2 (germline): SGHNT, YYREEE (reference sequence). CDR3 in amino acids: CASSFKAGGIDTQYF. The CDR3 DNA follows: TGTGCCAGCAGCTTCAAGGCGGGGGGAATAGATACGCAGTATTTT.

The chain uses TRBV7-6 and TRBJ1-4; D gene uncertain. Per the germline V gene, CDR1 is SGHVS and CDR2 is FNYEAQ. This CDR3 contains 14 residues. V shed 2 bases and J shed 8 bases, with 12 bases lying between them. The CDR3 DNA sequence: TGTGCCAGCAGCTTAAGCCAGGTGCGGGAAAAACTGTTTTTT. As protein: CASSLSQVREKLFF.

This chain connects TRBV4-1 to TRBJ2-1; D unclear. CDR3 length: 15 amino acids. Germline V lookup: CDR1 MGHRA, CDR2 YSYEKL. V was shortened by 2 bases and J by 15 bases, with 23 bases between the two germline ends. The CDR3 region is CASSQPRVPNLSRFF. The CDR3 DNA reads TGCGCCAGCAGCCAACCTAGGGTCCCAAACCTGAGCAGGTTCTTC.

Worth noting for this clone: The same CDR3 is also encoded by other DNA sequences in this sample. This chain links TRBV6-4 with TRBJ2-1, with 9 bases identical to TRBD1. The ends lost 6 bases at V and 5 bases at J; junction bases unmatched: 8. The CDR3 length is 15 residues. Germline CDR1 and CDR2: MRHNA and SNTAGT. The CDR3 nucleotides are TGTGCCAGCAGGAGGGGACAGGGTGGGGACAATGAGCAGTTCTTC. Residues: CASRRGQGGDNEQFF.

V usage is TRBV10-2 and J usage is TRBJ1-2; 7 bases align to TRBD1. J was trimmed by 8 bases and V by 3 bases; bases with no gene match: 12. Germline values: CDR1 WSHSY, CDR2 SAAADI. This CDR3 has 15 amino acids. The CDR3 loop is CASSDVDRLGGGYTF. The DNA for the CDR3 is TGCGCCAGCAGTGACGTGGACAGGCTTGGGGGCGGCTACACCTTC.

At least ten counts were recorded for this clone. CDR3 coding DNA: TGTGCCAGCAGTGACTCTAGCGCGAGCTCCTACAATGAGCAGTTCTTC. This encodes CASSDSSASSYNEQFF. The chain uses TRBV6-4 and TRBJ2-1, with TRBD2 as a possible D gene (5 bases). CDR3 length: 16 amino acids. In germline, CDR1 is MRHNA, CDR2 SNTAGT. Trimming cost V 0 bases and J 0 bases, with 9 bases left between them.

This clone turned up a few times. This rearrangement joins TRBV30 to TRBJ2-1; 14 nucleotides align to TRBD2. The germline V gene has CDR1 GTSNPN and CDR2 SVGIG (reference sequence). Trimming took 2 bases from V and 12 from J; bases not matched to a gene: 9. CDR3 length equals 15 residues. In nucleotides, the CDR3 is TGTGCCTGGAGTCCTGGGACTAGCGGGAGTCTTGTGCAGTTCTTC. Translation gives CAWSPGTSGSLVQFF.

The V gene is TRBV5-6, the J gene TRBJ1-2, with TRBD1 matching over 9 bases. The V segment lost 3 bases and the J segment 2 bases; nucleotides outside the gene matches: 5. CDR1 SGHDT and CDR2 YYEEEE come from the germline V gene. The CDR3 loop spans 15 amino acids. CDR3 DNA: TGTGCCAGCAGCTCTGGGGACAGGGTAAACTATGGCTACACCTTC. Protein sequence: CASSSGDRVNYGYTF.

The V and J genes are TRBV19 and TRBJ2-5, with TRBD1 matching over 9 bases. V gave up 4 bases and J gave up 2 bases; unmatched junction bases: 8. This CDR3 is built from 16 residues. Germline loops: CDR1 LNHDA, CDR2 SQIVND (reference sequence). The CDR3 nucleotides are TGTGCCAGTAGTAGCTGGACAGGGGAATGGCAAGAGACCCAGTACTTC. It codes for CASSSWTGEWQETQYF.

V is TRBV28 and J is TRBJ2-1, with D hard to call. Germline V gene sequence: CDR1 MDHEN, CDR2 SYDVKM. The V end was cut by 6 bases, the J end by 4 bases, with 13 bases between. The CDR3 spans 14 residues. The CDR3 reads CASSLRSGYNEQFF. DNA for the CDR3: TGTGCCAGCAGCCTTCGATCCGGGTACAATGAGCAGTTCTTC.

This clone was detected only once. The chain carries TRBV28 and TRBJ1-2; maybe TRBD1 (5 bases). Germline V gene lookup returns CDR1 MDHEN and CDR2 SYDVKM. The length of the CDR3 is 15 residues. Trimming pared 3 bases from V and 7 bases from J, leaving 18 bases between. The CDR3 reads CASSLTTQVALGYTF. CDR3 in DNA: TGTGCCAGCAGTTTGACTACACAGGTGGCCCTTGGCTACACCTTC.

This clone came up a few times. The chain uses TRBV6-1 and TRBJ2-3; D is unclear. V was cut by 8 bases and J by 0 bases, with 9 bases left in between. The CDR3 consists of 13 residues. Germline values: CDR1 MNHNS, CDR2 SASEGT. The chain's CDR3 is CASDGASTDTQYF. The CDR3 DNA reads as TGTGCCAGCGACGGTGCTAGCACAGATACGCAGTATTTT.

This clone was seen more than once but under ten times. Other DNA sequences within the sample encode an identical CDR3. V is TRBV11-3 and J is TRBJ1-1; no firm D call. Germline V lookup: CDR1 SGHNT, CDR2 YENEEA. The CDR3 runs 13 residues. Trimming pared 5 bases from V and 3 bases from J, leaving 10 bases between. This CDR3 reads CASSPGRDTEAFF. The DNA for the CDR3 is TGTGCCAGCAGCCCAGGTAGGGACACTGAAGCTTTCTTT.